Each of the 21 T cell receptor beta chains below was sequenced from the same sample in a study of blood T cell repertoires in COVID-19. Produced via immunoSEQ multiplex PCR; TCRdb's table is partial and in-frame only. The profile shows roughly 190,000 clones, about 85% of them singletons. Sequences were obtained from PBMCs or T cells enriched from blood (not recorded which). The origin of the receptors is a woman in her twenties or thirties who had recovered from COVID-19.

CDR3 bases: TGTGCCAGCAGCCAGCCGTCAGGGGTGAAGGTTTTCTTT. Translated, it gives CASSQPSGVKVFF. The chain couples TRBV7-8 to TRBJ1-1, with a tentative D call TRBD1 (6 bases). The CDR3 has 13 residues. CDR1 and CDR2 (germline): SGHVS, FQNEAQ. The V and J ends lost 5 bases and 13 bases respectively, with 20 bases between them.

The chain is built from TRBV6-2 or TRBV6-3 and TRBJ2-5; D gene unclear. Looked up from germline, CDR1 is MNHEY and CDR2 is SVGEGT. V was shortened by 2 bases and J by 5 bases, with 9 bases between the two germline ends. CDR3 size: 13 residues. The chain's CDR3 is CASSYGGDETQYF. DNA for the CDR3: TGTGCCAGCAGTTACGGCGGAGACGAGACCCAGTACTTC.

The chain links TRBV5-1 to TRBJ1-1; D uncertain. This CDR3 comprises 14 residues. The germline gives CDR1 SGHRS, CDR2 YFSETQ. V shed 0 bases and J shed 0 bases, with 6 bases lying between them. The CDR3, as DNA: TGCGCCAGCAGCTTGGCCCCAATGAACACTGAAGCTTTCTTT. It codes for CASSLAPMNTEAFF.

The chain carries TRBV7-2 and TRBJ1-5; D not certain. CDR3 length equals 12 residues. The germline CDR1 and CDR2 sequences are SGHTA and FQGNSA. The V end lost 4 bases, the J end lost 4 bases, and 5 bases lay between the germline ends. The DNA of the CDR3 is TGTGCCAGCAGCTCCAATAATCAGCCCCAGCATTTT. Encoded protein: CASSSNNQPQHF. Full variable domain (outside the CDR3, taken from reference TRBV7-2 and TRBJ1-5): GAGVSQSPSNKVTEKGKDVELRCDPISGHTALYWYRQSLGQGLEFLIYFQGNSAPDKSGLPSDRFSAERTGGSVSTLTIQRTQQEDSAVYLCASSSNNQPQHFGDGTRLSIL.

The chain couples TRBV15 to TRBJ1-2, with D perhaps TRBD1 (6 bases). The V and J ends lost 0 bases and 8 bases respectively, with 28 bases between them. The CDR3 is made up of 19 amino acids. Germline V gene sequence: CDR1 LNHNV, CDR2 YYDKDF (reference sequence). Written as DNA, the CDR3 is TGTGCCACCAGCAGAGATAAGTTGGACAGTGCCGGGGCCTATAAGGGCTACACCTTC. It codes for CATSRDKLDSAGAYKGYTF.

The CDR3 region has the DNA TGTGCCAGCAGCCATAATTACAGGTTAGACACTGAAGCTTTCTTT. This translates into CASSHNYRLDTEAFF. This sequence joins TRBV4-2 and TRBJ1-1, with D tentatively TRBD1 (5 bases). Trimming left V 3 bases short and J 3 bases short, with 14 bases between. The CDR3 extends over 15 amino acids. Germline CDR1 and CDR2: LGHNA and YNFKEQ.

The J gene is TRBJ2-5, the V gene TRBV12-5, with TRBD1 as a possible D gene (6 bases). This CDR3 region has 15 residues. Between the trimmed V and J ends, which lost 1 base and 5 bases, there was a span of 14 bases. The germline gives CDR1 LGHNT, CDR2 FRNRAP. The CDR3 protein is CASGLGNRVGETQYF. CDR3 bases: TGTGCTAGTGGTTTGGGAAACAGGGTCGGCGAGACCCAGTACTTC.

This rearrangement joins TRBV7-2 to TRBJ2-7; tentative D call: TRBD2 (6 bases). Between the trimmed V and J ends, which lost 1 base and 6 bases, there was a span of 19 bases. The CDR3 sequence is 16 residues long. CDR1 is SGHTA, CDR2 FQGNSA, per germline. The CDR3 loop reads CASSLDGTVFSREQYF. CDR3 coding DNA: TGTGCCAGCAGCTTAGATGGGACTGTTTTTTCTCGCGAGCAGTACTTC.

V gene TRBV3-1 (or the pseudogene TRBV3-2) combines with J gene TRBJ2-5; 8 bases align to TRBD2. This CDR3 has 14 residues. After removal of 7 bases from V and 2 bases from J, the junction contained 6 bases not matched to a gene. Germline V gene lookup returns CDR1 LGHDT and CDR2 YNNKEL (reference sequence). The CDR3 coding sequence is TGTGCCAGCACCCCGAGCGGGAGTCAAGAGACCCAGTACTTC. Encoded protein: CASTPSGSQETQYF.

CDR3 sequence (DNA): TGTGCCAGCAGTTCTGGACAGGTTGGGAATCAGCCCCAGCATTTT. Its translation: CASSSGQVGNQPQHF. The rearrangement uses TRBV27 and TRBJ1-5; 7 nucleotides align to TRBD1. CDR3 length: 15 amino acids. V gave up 4 bases and J gave up 4 bases; unmatched junction bases: 7. CDR1 and CDR2 (germline): MNHEY, SMNVEV (reference sequence).

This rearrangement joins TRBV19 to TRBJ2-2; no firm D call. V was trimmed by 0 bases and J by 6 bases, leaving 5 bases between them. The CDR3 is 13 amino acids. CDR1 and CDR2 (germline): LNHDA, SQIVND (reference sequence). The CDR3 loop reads CASSIDQSGELFF. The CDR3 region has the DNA TGTGCCAGTAGTATAGATCAGTCCGGGGAGCTGTTTTTT.

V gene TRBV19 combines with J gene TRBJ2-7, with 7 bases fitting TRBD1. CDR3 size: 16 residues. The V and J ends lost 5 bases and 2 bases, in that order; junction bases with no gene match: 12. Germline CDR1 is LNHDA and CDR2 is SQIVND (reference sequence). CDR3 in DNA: TGTGCCAGTAGTTTCGGAACGGGACAGCAGACCTACGAGCAGTACTTC. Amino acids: CASSFGTGQQTYEQYF.

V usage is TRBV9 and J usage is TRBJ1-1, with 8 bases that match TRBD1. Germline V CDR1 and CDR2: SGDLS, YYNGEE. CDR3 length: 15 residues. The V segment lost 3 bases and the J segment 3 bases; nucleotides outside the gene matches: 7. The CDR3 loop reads CASSAQTGAYTEAFF. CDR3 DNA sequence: TGTGCCAGCAGCGCTCAGACAGGGGCCTACACTGAAGCTTTCTTT.

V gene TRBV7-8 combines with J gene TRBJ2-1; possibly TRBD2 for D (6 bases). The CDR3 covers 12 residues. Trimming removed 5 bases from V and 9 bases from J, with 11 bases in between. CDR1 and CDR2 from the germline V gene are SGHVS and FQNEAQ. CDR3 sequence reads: CASSPHGGEQFF. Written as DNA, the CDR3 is TGTGCCAGCAGCCCCCACGGGGGTGAGCAGTTCTTC.

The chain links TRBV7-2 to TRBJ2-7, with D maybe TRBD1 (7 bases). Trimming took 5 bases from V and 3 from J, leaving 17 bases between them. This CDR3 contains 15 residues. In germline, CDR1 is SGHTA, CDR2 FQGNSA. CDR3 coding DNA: TGTGCCAGCAGCGGGTTACAGGGGAGGTTCTACGAGCAGTACTTC. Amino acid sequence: CASSGLQGRFYEQYF.

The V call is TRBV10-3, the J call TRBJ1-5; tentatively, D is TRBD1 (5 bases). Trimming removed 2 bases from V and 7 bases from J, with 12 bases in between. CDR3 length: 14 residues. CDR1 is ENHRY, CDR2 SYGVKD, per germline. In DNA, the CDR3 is TGTGCCATCAGTGAGAGTGGGGAGGGGCAGCCCCAGCATTTT. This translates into CAISESGEGQPQHF.

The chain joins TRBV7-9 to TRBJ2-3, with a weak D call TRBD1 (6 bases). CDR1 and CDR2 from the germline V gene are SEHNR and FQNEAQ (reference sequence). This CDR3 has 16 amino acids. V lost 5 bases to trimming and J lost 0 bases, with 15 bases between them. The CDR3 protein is CASSLDSQGSTDTQYF. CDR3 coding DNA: TGTGCCAGCAGCCTGGACAGCCAAGGTAGCACAGATACGCAGTATTTT.

CDR3 DNA: TGTGCCAGCAGGGCATTGGGCGGGAGCACAGATACGCAGTATTTT. Encoded protein: CASRALGGSTDTQYF. J is TRBJ2-3 and V is TRBV6-5; D may be TRBD2 (5 bases). V was cut by 6 bases and J by 0 bases, with 13 bases left in between. This CDR3 region has 15 residues. The germline CDR1 and CDR2 sequences are MNHEY and SVGAGI.

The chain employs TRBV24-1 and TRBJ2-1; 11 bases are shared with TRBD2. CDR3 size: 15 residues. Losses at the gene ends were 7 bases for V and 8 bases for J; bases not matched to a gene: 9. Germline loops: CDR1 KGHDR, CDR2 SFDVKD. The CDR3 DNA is TGTGCCACCAGCGACCGACTAGCGGGATCCCATGAGCAGTTCTTC. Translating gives CATSDRLAGSHEQFF.

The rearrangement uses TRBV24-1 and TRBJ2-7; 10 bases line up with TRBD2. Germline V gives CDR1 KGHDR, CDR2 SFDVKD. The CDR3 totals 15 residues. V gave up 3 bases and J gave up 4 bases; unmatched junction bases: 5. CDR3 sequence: CATSDRSSGSYEQYF. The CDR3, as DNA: TGTGCCACCAGTGATAGGTCTAGCGGGAGTTACGAGCAGTACTTC.

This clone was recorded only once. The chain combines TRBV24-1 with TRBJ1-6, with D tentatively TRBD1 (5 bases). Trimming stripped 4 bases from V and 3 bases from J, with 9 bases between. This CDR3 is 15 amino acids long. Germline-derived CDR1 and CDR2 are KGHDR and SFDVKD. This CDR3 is CATSDSTVYNSPLHF. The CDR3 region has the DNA TGTGCCACCAGTGACTCGACAGTCTATAATTCACCCCTCCACTTT.